The next 3 T cell receptor beta chains were all read from a single sample in a study of monozygotic twins with inflammatory bowel disease. From the 5' RACE reads, TCRdb lists one entry per CDR3 protein and no DNA. Seen in this sample are more than 300,000 distinct CDR3 sequences; the ten most common clones hold around 2.6%. The specimen sequenced was blood. These receptors were collected from a human donor with ulcerative colitis or Crohn's disease, or a healthy co-twin of an affected twin (not recorded which).

This chain uses TRBV29-1 with TRBJ2-5; TCRdb selects TRBD1, and the lack of DNA leaves this call unchecked. CDR1 and CDR2 (germline): SQVTM, ANQGSEA. The length of the CDR3 is 13 residues. CDR3 region: CSVEGDSTETQYF.

The chain recombines TRBV19 with TRBJ2-3. The CDR3 totals 14 residues. Germline V gene lookup returns CDR1 LNHDA and CDR2 SQIVND (reference sequence). The chain's CDR3 is CASSIVGSSDTQYF.

The V and J genes are TRBV10-3 and TRBJ2-7. This CDR3 has 12 residues. Germline V gene sequence: CDR1 ENHRY, CDR2 SYGVKD. The CDR3 reads CAISKRTYEQYF.